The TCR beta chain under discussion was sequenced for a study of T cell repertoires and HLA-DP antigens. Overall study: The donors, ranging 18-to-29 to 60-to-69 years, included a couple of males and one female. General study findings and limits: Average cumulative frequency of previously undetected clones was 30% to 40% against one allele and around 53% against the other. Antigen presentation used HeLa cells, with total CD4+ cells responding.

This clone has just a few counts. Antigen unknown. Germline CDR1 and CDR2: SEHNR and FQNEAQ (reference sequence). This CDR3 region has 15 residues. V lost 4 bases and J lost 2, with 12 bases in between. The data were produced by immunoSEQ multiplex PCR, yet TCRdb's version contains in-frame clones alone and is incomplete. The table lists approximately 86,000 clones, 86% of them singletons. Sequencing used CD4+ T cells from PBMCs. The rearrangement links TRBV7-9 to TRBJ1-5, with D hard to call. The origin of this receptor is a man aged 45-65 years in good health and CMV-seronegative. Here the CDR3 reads CASSSGRSGNQPQHF. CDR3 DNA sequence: TGTGCCAGCAGCTCAGGACGGTCCGGCAATCAGCCCCAGCATTTT.